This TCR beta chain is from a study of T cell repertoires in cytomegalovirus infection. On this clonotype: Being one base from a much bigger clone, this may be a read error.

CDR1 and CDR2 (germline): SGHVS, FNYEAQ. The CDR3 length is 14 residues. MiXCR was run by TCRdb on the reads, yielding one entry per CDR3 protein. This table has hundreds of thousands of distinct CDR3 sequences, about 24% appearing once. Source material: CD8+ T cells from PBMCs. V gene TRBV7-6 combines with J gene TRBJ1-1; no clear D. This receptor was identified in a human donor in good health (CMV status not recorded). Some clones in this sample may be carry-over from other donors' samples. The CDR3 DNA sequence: TGTGCCGGCAGCTTCGGGTCCCTCGGGACTGAAGCTTTCTTT. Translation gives CAGSFGSLGTEAFF.